The 8 T cell receptor beta chains below all came from one sample that was sequenced in a study of blood T cell repertoires in COVID-19. Assay used: immunoSEQ multiplex PCR; TCRdb lists only in-frame clones, some missing. The profile shows approximately 130,000 clones, roughly 90% of them singletons. Sequencing input: peripheral blood. The source is a man over 45 with acute or convalescent COVID-19.

The chain couples TRBV7-2 to TRBJ1-2; 9 nucleotides agree with TRBD1. Germline V gene data show CDR1 as SGHTA and CDR2 as FQGNSA. J was trimmed by 7 bases and V by 0 bases; bases with no gene match: 3. This CDR3 is built from 14 residues. The CDR3 loop reads CASSLAGTGFGYTF. In DNA form, the CDR3 reads TGTGCCAGCAGCTTAGCAGGGACAGGGTTTGGCTACACCTTC.

The genes are TRBV7-2 and TRBJ1-5; TRBD1 matches 9 bases. Trimming at V came to 2 bases and at J to 6 bases, leaving 2 bases not matched to a gene. CDR3 size: 14 residues. Germline lookup yields CDR1 SGHTA and CDR2 FQGNSA. The CDR3 is CASSLLTGGQPQHF. CDR3 bases: TGTGCCAGCAGCTTACTGACAGGGGGTCAGCCCCAGCATTTT.

This rearrangement joins TRBV7-2 to TRBJ2-4; 9 bases match TRBD1. J lost 4 bases, V lost 0 bases, and 13 bases had no gene match. The CDR3 length is 19 residues. Germline loops: CDR1 SGHTA, CDR2 FQGNSA. This CDR3 reads CASSLAGSTGGSTKNIQYF. The CDR3 coding sequence is TGTGCCAGCAGCTTAGCGGGGTCTACAGGGGGCTCGACTAAAAACATTCAGTACTTC.

The gene calls are TRBV28 and TRBJ1-2; 9 bases align to TRBD1. Germline values: CDR1 MDHEN, CDR2 SYDVKM. The CDR3 totals 15 residues. V shed 3 bases, J shed 4 bases, and the junction held 6 bases outside the gene matches. The CDR3 sequence: CASSLWTGDVYGYTF. CDR3 sequence (DNA): TGTGCCAGCAGTTTGTGGACAGGGGACGTCTATGGCTACACCTTC.

V and J are TRBV24-1 and TRBJ2-7; the match to TRBD1 covers 9 bases. The CDR3 is 12 amino acids. CDR1 is KGHDR and CDR2 is SFDVKD in the germline V gene. The junction had 4 bases not matched to a gene; V was cut back by 8 bases and J by 6 bases. The CDR3, as DNA: TGTGCCACCAAGGGGACAGGGACCGAGCAGTACTTC. Amino acid sequence: CATKGTGTEQYF.

The chain employs TRBV19 and TRBJ1-1; D ambiguous. V was pared by 5 bases and J by 0 bases, with 16 bases between. CDR1 is LNHDA, CDR2 SQIVND, per germline (reference sequence). The CDR3 contains 16 residues. The CDR3 coding sequence is TGTGCCAGTAGTCCCAGGCCCCCAATGGTGAACACTGAAGCTTTCTTT. Encoded protein: CASSPRPPMVNTEAFF.

CDR3 DNA: TGTGCCAGCAGCTTCGAAACCGGAGATACGCAGTATTTT. It translates to CASSFETGDTQYF. The chain links TRBV7-2 to TRBJ2-3; D unresolved. Trimming cost V 3 bases and J 5 bases, with 9 bases left between them. Germline-derived CDR1 and CDR2 are SGHTA and FQGNSA. CDR3 length: 13 residues.

The CDR3 DNA reads TGTGCCAGCAGGGAACAGGGGACGGGCGAGCAGTACTTC. This encodes CASREQGTGEQYF. This sequence joins TRBV2 and TRBJ2-7; 7 bases match TRBD1. The CDR3 extends over 13 amino acids. Germline V CDR1 and CDR2: SNHLY, FYNNEI. The J segment lost 6 bases and the V segment lost 6 bases, leaving 8 bases of the junction unmatched.